This TCR beta chain appears in the sequencing data of a study of T cell clonotyping in hematopoietic cell transplantation (dated by TCRdb to about 2021). Broadly, across the study: Pretransplant samples from recipients were collected after cytoreduction. A total of some 130 blood samples were gathered in the study from around 40 consecutive transplant recipients along with their related donors. Recruitment of patients ran from 2015 to early 2017, and follow-up continued until late 2020 or until death. Overall results and qualifications from the work: Sample size was limited, and cells were not sorted, so CD4 and CD8 repertoire contributions could not be separated. A decrease in recipient TCR diversity was observed after transplant, and a progressive increase in pathologically expanded clonotypes was seen from day 30 to day 180. Overlap with donor repertoires was found for only a small fraction of recipient repertoires, with over 95% found to appear de novo at the given depth. Broader TCR repertoire diversity after transplant was predicted by Inverse Simpson Index values from donors and from recipients before transplant.

The meaning of the sample's time point label: recipient sample about 28 days before transplant, after cytoreduction. Blood samples were obtained from recipients approximately 28 days before transplant and at days 30, 100 and 180 after transplant. Nuclei Lysis Solution was used to extract genomic DNA from fresh or cryopreserved unfractionated peripheral blood mononuclear cells. The immunoSEQ assay, a bias-controlled multiplex PCR using V- and J-specific primers, was used to amplify TCR beta CDR3 regions from genomic DNA. In a second PCR step, a proprietary barcode and Illumina adapter sequences were attached to the CDR3 amplicons. CDR3 libraries were sequenced on an Illumina MiSeq instrument. The original methods were these. immunoSEQ Analyzer 3.0 was used for export and quality control, with R Bioconductor and Immunarch used for downstream analyses. Repertoire metrics were calculated using only productive rearrangements within the normalized downsampled data set. Clonotypes larger than 5 templates in the normalized cohort were defined as pathologically expanded. The Inverse Simpson Index served as the measure of repertoire diversity. CMV-specificity analyses were carried out on the non-normalized data set to capture all clonotypes. The immuneACCESS repertoire file appears here via TCRdb, limited to in-frame rearrangements. These files lack a portion of the clones; in checked studies, under half of the deficit traces to unresolved V genes, and the cause of the others is not known. Clone size and V and J calls were adopted from that table, with D and trimming inferred from the DNA. This sample lists over 45,000 clones; 70% to 90% were detected once. The top ten clonotypes cover about 5.6% of the sample.

About this clone: This clone's antigen is unknown. Qualities for individual bases were not recorded, and no much larger clone is one base off.

V loses 4 bases of germline sequence and J loses 1 base, and the interval between the two ends is 17 bases. Based on the germline V gene, the CDR1 and CDR2 sequences are MGHRA and YSYEKL. From its cysteine to its phenylalanine, the CDR3 spans 16 amino acids. Kept here is only the CDR3 DNA, which spans 48 bases and is read in frame from base 1. The specimen was peripheral blood mononuclear cells, collected before stem cell transplant. The V gene is TRBV4-1 and the J gene is TRBJ2-7; the D assignment is uncertain and may be TRBD1 or TRBD2, with 5 bases supporting each. The TCR originated in a man aged 60 to 75 with biphenotypic leukemia. Some clones in this sample may be carry-over from other donors' samples. The sequence in DNA is TGCGCCAGCAGCCTTGCCCCGGGGCCCAATTCCTACGAGCAGTACTTC. Its translation reads: CASSLAPGPNSYEQYF.